This TCR beta chain was recovered during a study of regulatory dendritic cells for organ transplantation. The germline V gene encodes CDR1 MNHNS and CDR2 SASEGT. The CDR3 spans 14 residues. V was cut by 3 bases and J by 2 bases, with 11 bases left in between. Details on this clone: Its cognate antigen is unknown.

The table came from immunoSEQ multiplex PCR; TCRdb's copy has only in-frame clones and leaves some out. The sample consists of about 10,000 clones, less than 90% of them appearing once. CFSE-labeled sorted T cells met regulatory or mature dendritic cells for 4 to 6 days. The rearrangement links TRBV6-1 to TRBJ2-7, with TRBD2 as a possible D gene (6 bases). The TCR comes from a human donor in good health. The sequencing sample was made of memory CD4+ T cells from blood cultured with dendritic cells. The subset was: CD45RO+ memory T cells. This chain's CDR3 is CASSEGGVTYEQYF. In nucleotides, the CDR3 is TGTGCCAGCAGTGAGGGGGGAGTCACCTACGAGCAGTACTTC.